The sequence of this T cell receptor (beta chain) was determined in a study of blood T cell repertoires in COVID-19. Study background: T cells, B-cell-depleted T cells, or PBMCs supplied cDNA or gDNA.

Germline CDR1 SGHRS, CDR2 YFSETQ. The length of the CDR3 is 17 residues. Losses at the gene ends were 7 bases for V and 0 bases for J; bases not matched to a gene: 11. Original methodology: Nucleated cell number was recorded as an estimate derived from reference gene primer amplification. Sequenced by immunoSEQ multiplex PCR; TCRdb stores in-frame clones only, minus some. Clonal size and the V and J genes are those of that table, whereas D and trimming came from the DNA. The data show about 210,000 clones, 82% seen once. Sequencing was performed on peripheral blood. This sequence joins TRBV5-1 and TRBJ2-1; 9 nucleotides agree with TRBD2. The clonotype comes from a woman between 35 and 50 years old with acute or convalescent COVID-19. CDR3 residues: CASYSGSGRSSYNEQFF. CDR3 sequence (DNA): TGCGCCAGCTATTCCGGCAGCGGGAGGTCCTCCTACAATGAGCAGTTCTTC.